This T cell receptor beta chain was sequenced during a study of blood T cell repertoires in COVID-19. Study in general: Acute and convalescent COVID-19 samples came from the United States, Italy and Spain.

Per the study methods: How many nucleated cells were present was estimated from reference gene primer amplification. Some clones are missing from TCRdb's copy, which holds only in-frame ones; the method was immunoSEQ multiplex PCR. That table is the source of V, J and clone size, and D and trimming were worked out from the DNA. This table holds roughly 250,000 clones, around 87% found once. Each participant's cohort was designated according to participant-reported clinical history. This TCR derives from a woman between 45 and 65 years old who had recovered from COVID-19. The sequenced sample was PBMCs or T cells enriched from blood (not recorded which).

The CDR3 DNA reads as TGTGCCAGCAGCGCGGGACTAGCGCCATCCTACGAGCAGTACTTC. This codes for CASSAGLAPSYEQYF. The chain joins TRBV9 to TRBJ2-7, with 10 bases matching TRBD2. V lost 3 bases to trimming and J lost 1 base; unmatched junction nucleotides: 4. This CDR3 spans 15 amino acids. The germline CDR1 and CDR2 sequences are SGDLS and YYNGEE.